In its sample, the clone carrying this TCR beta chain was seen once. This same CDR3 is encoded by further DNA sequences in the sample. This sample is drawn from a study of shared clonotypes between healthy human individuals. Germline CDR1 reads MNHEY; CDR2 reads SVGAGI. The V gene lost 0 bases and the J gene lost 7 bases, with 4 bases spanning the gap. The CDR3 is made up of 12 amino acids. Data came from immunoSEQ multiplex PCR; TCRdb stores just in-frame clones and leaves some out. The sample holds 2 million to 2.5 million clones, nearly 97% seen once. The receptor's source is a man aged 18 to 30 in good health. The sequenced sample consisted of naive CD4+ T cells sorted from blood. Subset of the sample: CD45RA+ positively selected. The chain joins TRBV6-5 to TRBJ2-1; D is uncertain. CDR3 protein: CASSYSRNEQFF. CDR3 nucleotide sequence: TGTGCCAGCAGTTACTCACGGAATGAGCAGTTCTTC.